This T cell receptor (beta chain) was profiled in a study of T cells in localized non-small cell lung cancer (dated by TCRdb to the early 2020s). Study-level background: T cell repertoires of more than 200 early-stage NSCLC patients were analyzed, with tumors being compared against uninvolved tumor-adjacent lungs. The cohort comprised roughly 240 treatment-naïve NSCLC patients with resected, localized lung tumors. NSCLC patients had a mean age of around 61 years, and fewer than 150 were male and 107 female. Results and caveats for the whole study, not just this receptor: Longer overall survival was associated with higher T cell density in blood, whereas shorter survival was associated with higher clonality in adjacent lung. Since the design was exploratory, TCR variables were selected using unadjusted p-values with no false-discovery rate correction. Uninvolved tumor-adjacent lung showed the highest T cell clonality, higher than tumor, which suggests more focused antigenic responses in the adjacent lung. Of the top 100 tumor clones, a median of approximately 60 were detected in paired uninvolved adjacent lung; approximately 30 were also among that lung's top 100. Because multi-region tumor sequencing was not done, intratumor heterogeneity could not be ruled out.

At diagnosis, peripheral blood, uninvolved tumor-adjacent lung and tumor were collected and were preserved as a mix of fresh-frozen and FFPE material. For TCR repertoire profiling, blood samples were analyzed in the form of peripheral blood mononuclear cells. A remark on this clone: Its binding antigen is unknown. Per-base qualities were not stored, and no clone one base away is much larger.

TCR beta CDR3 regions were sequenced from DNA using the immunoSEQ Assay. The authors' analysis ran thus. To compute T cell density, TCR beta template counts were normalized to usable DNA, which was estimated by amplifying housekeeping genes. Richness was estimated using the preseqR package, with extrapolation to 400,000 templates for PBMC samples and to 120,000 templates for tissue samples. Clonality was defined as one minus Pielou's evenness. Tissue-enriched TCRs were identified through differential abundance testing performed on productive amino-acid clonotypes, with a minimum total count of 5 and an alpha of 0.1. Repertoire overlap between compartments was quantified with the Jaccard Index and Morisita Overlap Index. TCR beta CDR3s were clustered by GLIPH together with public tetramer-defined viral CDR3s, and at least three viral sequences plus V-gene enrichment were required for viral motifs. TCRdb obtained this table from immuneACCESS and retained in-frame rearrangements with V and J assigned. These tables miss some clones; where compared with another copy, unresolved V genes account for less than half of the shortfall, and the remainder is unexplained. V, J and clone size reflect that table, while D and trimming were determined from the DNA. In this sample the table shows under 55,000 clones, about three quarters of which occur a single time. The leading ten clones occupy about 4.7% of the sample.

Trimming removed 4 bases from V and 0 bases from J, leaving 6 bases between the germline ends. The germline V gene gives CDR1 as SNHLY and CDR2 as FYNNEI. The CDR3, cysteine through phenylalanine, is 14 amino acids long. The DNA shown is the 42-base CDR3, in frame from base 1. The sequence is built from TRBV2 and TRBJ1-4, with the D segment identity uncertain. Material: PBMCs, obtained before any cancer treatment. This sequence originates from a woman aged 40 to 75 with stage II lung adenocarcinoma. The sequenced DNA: TGTGCCAGCAGTGGCGGTGCAACTAATGAAAAACTGTTTTTT. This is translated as CASSGGATNEKLFF.